This passage covers 27 T cell receptor beta chains from one sample sequenced in a study of blood T cell repertoires in COVID-19. The repertoire was sequenced with immunoSEQ multiplex PCR; TCRdb's copy has only in-frame clones and lacks some. Of roughly 220,000 clones listed, approximately 80% are singletons. The specimen sequenced was PBMCs or T cells enriched from blood (not recorded which). The source of these receptors is a man aged 25-40 years with acute COVID-19.

The chain couples TRBV29-1 to TRBJ2-7, with D possibly TRBD1 on 5 matching bases. The germline CDR1 and CDR2 sequences are SQVTM and ANQGSEA. V gave up 6 bases and J gave up 0 bases, with 9 bases separating them. The CDR3 spans 12 residues. The CDR3 reads CSVTGSSYEQYF. In DNA, the CDR3 is TGCAGCGTAACAGGATCCTCCTACGAGCAGTACTTC.

The chain is built from TRBV4-2 and TRBJ2-1, with 12 bases identical to TRBD2. The CDR3 is 19 amino acids. Germline V gene lookup returns CDR1 LGHNA and CDR2 YNFKEQ. J lost 5 bases, V lost 2 bases, and 13 bases had no gene match. The chain's CDR3 is CASSQRRSPTSGGNNEQFF. CDR3 nucleotide sequence: TGTGCCAGCAGCCAAAGAAGGTCCCCGACTAGCGGGGGCAACAATGAGCAGTTCTTC.

V usage is TRBV28 and J usage is TRBJ2-7; possible D gene TRBD2, 6 bases. This CDR3 spans 16 amino acids. V was clipped by 6 bases and J by 5 bases, with 23 bases between them. The germline CDR1 and CDR2 sequences are MDHEN and SYDVKM. CDR3 residues: CASSQKIGGPINEQYF. The CDR3 region has the DNA TGTGCCAGCAGCCAGAAAATAGGAGGGCCTATAAACGAGCAGTACTTC.

The chain links TRBV28 to TRBJ2-5, with D tentatively TRBD1 (5 bases). The CDR3 has 15 residues. Germline loops: CDR1 MDHEN, CDR2 SYDVKM. Trimming stripped 4 bases from V and 4 bases from J, with 16 bases between. CDR3 nucleotide sequence: TGTGCCAGCAGTTCGCAGGGCGTCCACGGAGAGACCCAGTACTTC. It specifies CASSSQGVHGETQYF.

This clone was picked up a small number of times. The chain combines TRBV29-1 with TRBJ1-2; perhaps TRBD1 as D (5 bases). CDR3 length: 11 residues. Trimming stripped 6 bases from V and 5 bases from J, with 10 bases between. Looked up from germline, CDR1 is SQVTM and CDR2 is ANQGSEA. The CDR3: CSVTGGYGYTF. Written as DNA, the CDR3 is TGCAGCGTGACGGGGGGGTATGGCTACACCTTC.

This rearrangement joins TRBV28 to TRBJ1-2; TRBD1 matches 7 bases. The length of the CDR3 is 13 residues. The V gene end was trimmed by 10 bases and the J gene end by 1 base; junction bases not matched to a gene: 6. Germline V gene lookup returns CDR1 MDHEN and CDR2 SYDVKM. CDR3 sequence: CAIAGGINYGYTF. The CDR3 DNA follows: TGTGCCATCGCAGGGGGGATTAACTATGGCTACACCTTC.

The rearrangement joins TRBV2 to TRBJ2-3, with D possibly matching TRBD2 (6 bases). Trimming removed 1 base from V and 3 bases from J, with 11 bases in between. The germline CDR1 and CDR2 sequences are SNHLY and FYNNEI. The CDR3 contains 15 residues. The CDR3 spells CASSEEEGPTDTQYF. CDR3 in DNA: TGTGCCAGCAGTGAAGAGGAGGGACCGACAGATACGCAGTATTTT.

The chain has TRBV6-1 and TRBJ1-1; D not resolved. CDR3 length equals 14 residues. Germline values: CDR1 MNHNS, CDR2 SASEGT. V dropped 3 bases and J dropped 0 bases, with 8 bases sitting between them. This CDR3 reads CASSDIQMNTEAFF. In nucleotides, the CDR3 is TGTGCCAGCAGTGACATACAGATGAACACTGAAGCTTTCTTT.

In its sample, this clone was seen once. The sample contains more than one DNA sequence encoding this CDR3. The rearrangement uses TRBV12-3 or TRBV12-4 and TRBJ2-5, with a weak D call TRBD2 (5 bases). V lost 5 bases and J lost 1, with 8 bases in between. The CDR3 length is 13 residues. CDR3 nucleotide sequence: TGTGCCAGCAGTCCGGGATTCCAAGAGACCCAGTACTTC. Translating gives CASSPGFQETQYF.

V and J are TRBV7-9 and TRBJ2-7, with D perhaps TRBD2 (6 bases). The CDR3 covers 15 residues. Germline V gene sequence: CDR1 SEHNR, CDR2 FQNEAQ (reference sequence). V gave up 3 bases and J gave up 6 bases, with 18 bases separating them. The CDR3 is CASSFHLTEGPEQYF. CDR3 DNA: TGTGCCAGCAGCTTCCACCTCACGGAGGGCCCCGAGCAGTACTTC.

This clone appeared once. J is TRBJ1-1 and V is TRBV7-2; D is unclear. The CDR3 length is 15 residues. Trimming removed 10 bases from V and 1 base from J, with 19 bases in between. Germline values: CDR1 SGHTA, CDR2 FQGNSA. CDR3 in DNA: TGTGCCACCCGAGTTCAGGATCTTTCGAACACTGAAGCTTTCTTT. Translated: CATRVQDLSNTEAFF. Filled out from reference TRBV7-2 and TRBJ1-1, the complete variable domain reads GAGVSQSPSNKVTEKGKDVELRCDPISGHTALYWYRQSLGQGLEFLIYFQGNSAPDKSGLPSDRFSAERTGGSVSTLTIQRTQQEDSAVYLCATRVQDLSNTEAFFGQGTRLTVV.

DNA of the CDR3: TGTGCCAGTAGTATCTCCGGGACAGGGACCGGAGAAAAACTGTTTTTT. Its protein is CASSISGTGTGEKLFF. This chain joins TRBV19 and TRBJ1-4; 9 bases fit TRBD1. The germline CDR1 and CDR2 sequences are LNHDA and SQIVND (reference sequence). The V segment lost 3 bases and the J segment 8 bases; nucleotides outside the gene matches: 10. The CDR3 runs to 16 residues.

The chain combines TRBV4-1 with TRBJ2-3, with a weak D call TRBD1 (5 bases). Trimming removed 4 bases from V and 3 bases from J, with 17 bases in between. Germline-derived CDR1 and CDR2 are MGHRA and YSYEKL. The CDR3 runs 16 residues. The chain's CDR3 is CASSPQVTAGTDTQYF. CDR3 nucleotide sequence: TGCGCCAGCAGCCCCCAGGTTACAGCAGGGACAGATACGCAGTATTTT.

This sequence joins TRBV27 and TRBJ1-2; 7 positions match TRBD1. The CDR3 contains 15 residues. V lost 5 bases and J lost 5; bases outside the gene matches: 11. Germline lookup yields CDR1 MNHEY and CDR2 SMNVEV (reference sequence). The CDR3 reads CASSPRQGGWYGYTF. The CDR3 DNA sequence: TGTGCCAGCAGTCCCCGACAGGGCGGGTGGTATGGCTACACCTTC.

This clone was observed a single time. The chain has TRBV5-4 and TRBJ1-2; D gene ambiguous. Germline CDR1 and CDR2: SGHNT and YYREEE (reference sequence). V was trimmed by 1 base and J by 3 bases, leaving 7 bases between them. CDR3 size: 13 residues. CDR3 DNA: TGTGCCAGCAGCTTGTCCCCTGACTATGGCTACACCTTC. Protein sequence: CASSLSPDYGYTF. Based on the CDR3 plus reference TRBV5-4 and TRBJ1-2, the full variable domain is ETGVTQSPTHLIKTRGQQVTLRCSSQSGHNTVSWYQQALGQGPQFIFQYYREEENGRGNFPPRFSGLQFPNYSSELNVNALELDDSALYLCASSLSPDYGYTFGSGTRLTVV.

The V and J genes are TRBV9 and TRBJ2-4; D call uncertain. Germline CDR1 SGDLS, CDR2 YYNGEE. Trimming took off 4 bases at V and 8 bases at J, with 16 bases between the two ends. The CDR3 is made up of 14 amino acids. CDR3 amino acids: CASSPTPAWHIQYF. The CDR3, as DNA: TGTGCCAGCAGCCCCACACCCGCATGGCACATTCAGTACTTC. The variable domain in full, completed from reference TRBV9 and TRBJ2-4, reads DSGVTQTPKHLITATGQRVTLRCSPRSGDLSVYWYQQSLDQGLQFLIQYYNGEERAKGNILERFSAQQFPDLHSELNLSSLELGDSALYFCASSPTPAWHIQYFGAGTRLSVL.

For the CDR3, the DNA is TGTGCCAGCAGCACAGAGTTATCTGGAAACACCATATATTTT. It translates to CASSTELSGNTIYF. The genes are TRBV7-9 and TRBJ1-3; D remains ambiguous. Germline CDR1 reads SEHNR; CDR2 reads FQNEAQ (reference sequence). The length of the CDR3 is 14 residues. Trimming shortened V by 5 bases and J by 1 base, and 9 bases separated the two germline ends. Filled out from reference TRBV7-9 and TRBJ1-3, the complete variable domain reads DTGVSQNPRHKITKRGQNVTFRCDPISEHNRLYWYRQTLGQGPEFLTYFQNEAQLEKSRLLSDRFSAERPKGSFSTLEIQRTEQGDSAMYLCASSTELSGNTIYFGEGSWLTVV.

J is TRBJ1-5 and V is TRBV27; 7 nucleotides line up with TRBD1. The CDR3 totals 17 residues. The junction had 17 bases not matched to a gene; V was cut back by 3 bases and J by 9 bases. Germline values: CDR1 MNHEY, CDR2 SMNVEV (reference sequence). For the CDR3, the DNA is TGTGCCAGCAGTTTTGTCCCGGCGGAACAGGGGCTGGTGCCCCAGCATTTT. Protein: CASSFVPAEQGLVPQHF.

This clone was recorded many times. The V gene is TRBV5-1, the J gene TRBJ2-3; perhaps TRBD1 as D (6 bases). Trimming took 6 bases from V and 2 from J, leaving 10 bases between them. This CDR3 has 13 amino acids. Germline CDR1 reads SGHRS; CDR2 reads YFSETQ. CDR3 sequence: CASIGQTTDTQYF. The CDR3 region has the DNA TGCGCCAGCATTGGACAGACCACAGATACGCAGTATTTT. Looking up the rest from reference TRBV5-1 and TRBJ2-3 gives the full variable domain: KAGVTQTPRYLIKTRGQQVTLSCSPISGHRSVSWYQQTPGQGLQFLFEYFSETQRNKGNFPGRFSGRQFSNSRSEMNVSTLELGDSALYLCASIGQTTDTQYFGPGTRLTVL.

The chain combines TRBV11-2 with TRBJ2-1; D call uncertain. The CDR3 has 10 amino acids. The germline V gene encodes CDR1 SGHAT and CDR2 FQNNGV. The V end lost 8 bases, the J end lost 5 bases, and 4 bases lay between the germline ends. CDR3 region: CASGHNEQFF. CDR3 nucleotide sequence: TGTGCCAGCGGCCACAATGAGCAGTTCTTC.

The V gene is TRBV5-6, the J gene TRBJ1-1; TRBD1 matches 7 bases. The ends lost 4 bases at V and 4 bases at J; junction bases unmatched: 10. The CDR3 is made up of 15 amino acids. The V gene's germline CDR1 is SGHDT and CDR2 YYEEEE. This CDR3 reads CASSRTPTGFTEAFF. The CDR3 DNA follows: TGTGCCAGCAGCCGGACTCCGACAGGGTTCACTGAAGCTTTCTTT.

The chain has TRBV7-9 and TRBJ1-2; weak D call: TRBD1 (5 bases). V lost 5 bases and J lost 3, with 13 bases in between. Germline loops: CDR1 SEHNR, CDR2 FQNEAQ (reference sequence). This CDR3 spans 14 amino acids. CDR3 nucleotide sequence: TGTGCCAGCAGCATGACAGAGTTTGACTATGGCTACACCTTC. It yields the protein CASSMTEFDYGYTF.

The J gene is TRBJ2-1, the V gene TRBV2; a weak D match, TRBD1 (6 bases). The CDR3 consists of 15 residues. V shed 5 bases and J shed 6 bases, with 17 bases lying between them. CDR1 SNHLY and CDR2 FYNNEI come from the germline V gene. Here the CDR3 DNA reads TGTGCCAGCAGTACGATCGTGTCCAGGGGCAATGAGCAGTTCTTC. Translated, it gives CASSTIVSRGNEQFF.

Note on this clone: The sample has other DNA sequences that encode this CDR3 too. The V call is TRBV12-5, the J call TRBJ2-7, with 9 bases identical to TRBD1. Trimming took 5 bases from V and 5 from J; bases not matched to a gene: 7. The length of the CDR3 is 14 residues. Germline V gene data show CDR1 as LGHNT and CDR2 as FRNRAP. CDR3 sequence reads: CASGPGQGSDEQYF. As DNA, the CDR3 is TGTGCTAGTGGTCCGGGACAGGGATCCGACGAGCAGTACTTC.

In its sample, this clone was seen a few times. The genes are TRBV9 and TRBJ2-3; 7 bases agree with TRBD2. This CDR3 comprises 17 residues. V was pared by 0 bases and J by 2 bases, with 9 bases of the junction left unmatched. Germline V gene data show CDR1 as SGDLS and CDR2 as YYNGEE. The CDR3 sequence: CASSVDPAGLLTDTQYF. The CDR3, as DNA: TGTGCCAGCAGCGTAGATCCAGCGGGGCTTCTCACAGATACGCAGTATTTT.

This sequence joins TRBV19 and TRBJ1-1, with TRBD1 identical over 8 bases. The V segment lost 4 bases and the J segment 4 bases; nucleotides outside the gene matches: 8. The CDR3 has 15 residues. CDR1 is LNHDA and CDR2 is SQIVND in the germline V gene (reference sequence). CDR3 residues: CASSTTPTGATEAFF. The CDR3 DNA reads TGTGCCAGTAGTACAACCCCGACAGGGGCCACTGAAGCTTTCTTT. The full variable domain, completed using reference TRBV19 and TRBJ1-1, is DGGITQSPKYLFRKEGQNVTLSCEQNLNHDAMYWYRQDPGQGLRLIYYSQIVNDFQKGDIAEGYSVSREKKESFPLTVTSAQKNPTAFYLCASSTTPTGATEAFFGQGTRLTVV.

The genes are TRBV6-5 and TRBJ2-2, with a possible D match to TRBD1 (5 bases). V lost 8 bases and J 4 bases, leaving 14 bases between the germline ends. Germline lookup yields CDR1 MNHEY and CDR2 SVGAGI. CDR3 size: 14 residues. CDR3 in amino acids: CASYPDSFTGELFF. The CDR3 bases are TGTGCCAGCTACCCCGACAGTTTCACCGGGGAGCTGTTTTTT.